These T cell receptor beta chains were read from a single sample in a study of graft-versus-host responses after intestinal transplantation. Assay: immunoSEQ multiplex PCR; the TCRdb copy retains only in-frame clones and omits some. The table has about 8,900 clones, 60% to 70% seen once. Specimen: ileum tissue, collected around 460 days after transplant. The receptors were gathered from a human patient who received an intestinal transplant, so some T cells may come from the graft donor. The CDR3 runs from the conserved cysteine through the conserved F or W. The D gene is left open where the match is weak. The size field is filled for only some rows; it gives once, few, many or a size class.

D gene: NA
clone size: NA
V gene: TRBV7-9
J gene: TRBJ1-4
CDR3 protein: CASSLGNGEKLFF
CDR3 DNA: TGTGCCAGCAGCTTAGGGAACGGGGAAAAACTGTTTTTT

D gene: NA
clone size: NA
V gene: TRBV28
J gene: TRBJ2-5
CDR3 protein: CASKQVYQETQYF
CDR3 DNA: TGTGCCAGCAAGCAAGTGTACCAAGAGACCCAGTACTTC

D gene: NA
clone size: few
V gene: TRBV7-9
J gene: TRBJ2-5
CDR3 protein: CASSAQAGETQYF
CDR3 DNA: TGTGCCAGCAGCGCCCAGGCCGGGGAGACCCAGTACTTC

D gene: TRBD1
clone size: few
V gene: TRBV5-5
J gene: TRBJ1-3
CDR3 protein: CASSYRSGTGGGNTIYF
CDR3 DNA: TGTGCCAGCAGCTACAGATCCGGGACAGGGGGTGGAAACACCATATATTTT

D gene: NA
clone size: NA
V gene: TRBV4-2
J gene: TRBJ2-2
CDR3 protein: CASSQAAARENTGELFF
CDR3 DNA: TGTGCCAGCAGCCAGGCCGCGGCGCGGGAGAACACCGGGGAGCTGTTTTTT

D gene: NA
clone size: NA
V gene: TRBV7-6
J gene: TRBJ2-5
CDR3 protein: CASSLDPGSGETQYF
CDR3 DNA: TGTGCCAGCAGCTTAGATCCCGGATCCGGAGAGACCCAGTACTTC

D gene: NA
clone size: NA
V gene: TRBV11-3
J gene: TRBJ2-1
CDR3 protein: CASSLVTVPYNEQFF
CDR3 DNA: TGTGCCAGCAGCCTCGTGACAGTACCATACAATGAGCAGTTCTTC

D gene: TRBD2
clone size: NA
V gene: TRBV10-3
J gene: TRBJ2-3
CDR3 protein: CAISDPKTSGREDTQYF
CDR3 DNA: TGTGCCATCAGTGATCCGAAGACTAGCGGGAGGGAGGATACGCAGTATTTT

D gene: NA
clone size: NA
V gene: TRBV11-2
J gene: TRBJ2-5
CDR3 protein: CASSLMGPGSGPQETQYF
CDR3 DNA: TGTGCCAGCAGCTTAATGGGGCCGGGGTCGGGGCCACAAGAGACCCAGTACTTC

D gene: TRBD1
clone size: few
V gene: TRBV4-3
J gene: TRBJ2-1
CDR3 protein: CASSQDRDRVYNEQFF
CDR3 DNA: TGCGCCAGCAGCCAAGATAGGGACAGGGTCTACAATGAGCAGTTCTTC

D gene: TRBD1
clone size: few
V gene: TRBV5-1
J gene: TRBJ1-4
CDR3 protein: CASSLRPGQEEKLFF
CDR3 DNA: TGCGCCAGCAGCCTGAGGCCGGGACAGGAAGAAAAACTGTTTTTT

D gene: NA
clone size: NA
V gene: TRBV4-1
J gene: TRBJ1-1
CDR3 protein: CASSQENLDMNTEAFF
CDR3 DNA: TGCGCCAGCAGCCAAGAAAACTTGGACATGAACACTGAAGCTTTCTTT

D gene: NA
clone size: NA
V gene: TRBV13
J gene: TRBJ1-1
CDR3 protein: CASSLVPGQSNTEAFF
CDR3 DNA: TGTGCCAGCAGCTTAGTACCGGGACAATCGAACACTGAAGCTTTCTTT

D gene: NA
clone size: once
V gene: TRBV9
J gene: TRBJ1-6
CDR3 protein: CASSVPGSPLHF
CDR3 DNA: TGTGCCAGCAGCGTACCAGGGTCACCCCTCCACTTT

D gene: NA
clone size: once
V gene: TRBV30
J gene: TRBJ1-3
CDR3 protein: CAWSPRTGTNTIYF
CDR3 DNA: TGTGCCTGGAGTCCCCGGACGGGGACAAACACCATATATTTT

D gene: NA
clone size: NA
V gene: TRBV4-2
J gene: TRBJ2-3
CDR3 protein: CASSQEGLEGLADTQYF
CDR3 DNA: TGTGCCAGCAGCCAAGAGGGTTTGGAGGGATTAGCAGATACGCAGTATTTT

D gene: NA
clone size: few
V gene: TRBV19
J gene: TRBJ2-1
CDR3 protein: CASSIGRVSEQFF
CDR3 DNA: TGTGCCAGTAGTATAGGGCGGGTGAGTGAGCAGTTCTTC

D gene: NA
clone size: NA
V gene: TRBV15
J gene: TRBJ2-7
CDR3 protein: CATSLGGTADYEQYF
CDR3 DNA: TGTGCCACCAGCCTCGGGGGGACAGCCGACTACGAGCAGTACTTC

D gene: TRBD1
clone size: NA
V gene: TRBV6-1
J gene: TRBJ2-7
CDR3 protein: CASTAGQGTYEQYF
CDR3 DNA: TGTGCCAGCACTGCGGGACAGGGAACTTACGAGCAGTACTTC

D gene: TRBD1
clone size: NA
V gene: TRBV4-1
J gene: TRBJ1-6
CDR3 protein: CASSQHHIRDRNYNSPLHF
CDR3 DNA: TGCGCCAGCAGCCAACACCATATCCGGGACAGAAATTATAATTCACCCCTCCACTTT

D gene: TRBD1
clone size: few
V gene: TRBV7-2
J gene: TRBJ1-2
CDR3 protein: CASSLTDRGLDGYTF
CDR3 DNA: TGTGCCAGCAGCTTAACGGACAGGGGGCTGGATGGCTACACCTTC

D gene: NA
clone size: NA
V gene: TRBV5-1
J gene: TRBJ2-3
CDR3 protein: CASRSLVLTDTQYF
CDR3 DNA: TGCGCCAGCCGTTCGTTAGTACTTACGGATACGCAGTATTTT

D gene: NA
clone size: NA
V gene: TRBV27
J gene: TRBJ1-2
CDR3 protein: CASRPPSGYGYTF
CDR3 DNA: TGTGCCAGCAGACCACCCTCGGGGTATGGCTACACCTTC

D gene: NA
clone size: medium-sized
V gene: TRBV4-1
J gene: TRBJ1-4
CDR3 protein: CASSQDLSSNEKLFF
CDR3 DNA: TGCGCCAGCAGCCAAGATCTGAGTTCAAATGAAAAACTGTTTTTT

D gene: TRBD1
clone size: few
V gene: TRBV27
J gene: TRBJ1-5
CDR3 protein: CASSSEGANQPQHF
CDR3 DNA: TGTGCCAGCAGTTCGGAGGGGGCGAATCAGCCCCAGCATTTT

D gene: TRBD2
clone size: NA
V gene: TRBV6-1
J gene: TRBJ2-2
CDR3 protein: CASSQRGANTGELFF
CDR3 DNA: TGTGCCAGCAGTCAGCGGGGGGCCAACACCGGGGAGCTGTTTTTT

D gene: NA
clone size: few
V gene: TRBV1
J gene: TRBJ2-3
CDR3 protein: CTSSQAGTDTQYF
CDR3 DNA: TGCACCAGCAGCCAAGCGGGCACAGATACGCAGTATTTT

D gene: TRBD1
clone size: few
V gene: TRBV7-9
J gene: TRBJ2-7
CDR3 protein: CASSFGSQGDPYEQYF
CDR3 DNA: TGTGCCAGCAGCTTTGGCTCACAGGGGGATCCCTACGAGCAGTACTTC

D gene: NA
clone size: NA
V gene: TRBV30
J gene: TRBJ1-5
CDR3 protein: CAWSQQGGNQPQHF
CDR3 DNA: TGTGCCTGGTCCCAACAGGGTGGCAATCAGCCCCAGCATTTT

D gene: TRBD1
clone size: NA
V gene: TRBV19
J gene: TRBJ2-3
CDR3 protein: CASSFQDRVPTDTQYF
CDR3 DNA: TGTGCCAGTAGTTTCCAGGACAGGGTACCCACAGATACGCAGTATTTT

D gene: NA
clone size: NA
V gene: TRBV18
J gene: TRBJ1-3
CDR3 protein: CASSPGGAVAGNTIYF
CDR3 DNA: TGTGCCAGCTCACCGGGGGGTGCGGTAGCTGGAAACACCATATATTTT

D gene: NA
clone size: NA
V gene: TRBV27
J gene: TRBJ1-3
CDR3 protein: CASSQSFSSGNTIYF
CDR3 DNA: TGTGCCAGCAGCCAATCCTTCAGCTCTGGAAACACCATATATTTT

D gene: TRBD2
clone size: medium-sized
V gene: TRBV5-1
J gene: TRBJ2-7
CDR3 protein: CASGGGTRNDEQYF
CDR3 DNA: TGCGCCAGCGGGGGAGGGACCCGGAACGACGAGCAGTACTTC

D gene: TRBD2
clone size: NA
V gene: TRBV4-2
J gene: TRBJ2-5
CDR3 protein: CASSQEGLAGGEKETQYF
CDR3 DNA: TGTGCCAGCAGTCAAGAGGGACTAGCGGGGGGGGAAAAAGAGACCCAGTACTTC

D gene: TRBD2
clone size: NA
V gene: TRBV5-4
J gene: TRBJ2-1
CDR3 protein: CASSLAGGPFYEQFF
CDR3 DNA: TGTGCCAGCAGCTTGGCGGGGGGGCCCTTCTATGAGCAGTTCTTC

D gene: NA
clone size: NA
V gene: TRBV27
J gene: TRBJ2-1
CDR3 protein: CASSFRRYNEQFF
CDR3 DNA: TGTGCCAGCAGTTTCAGGAGGTACAATGAGCAGTTCTTC

D gene: NA
clone size: medium-sized
V gene: TRBV19
J gene: TRBJ1-2
CDR3 protein: CASKDTGHYGYTF
CDR3 DNA: TGTGCCAGTAAAGACACTGGCCACTATGGCTACACCTTC

D gene: NA
clone size: NA
V gene: TRBV6-5
J gene: TRBJ2-2
CDR3 protein: CASSYRQGGNTGELFF
CDR3 DNA: TGTGCCAGCAGTTACAGACAGGGAGGGAACACCGGGGAGCTGTTTTTT

D gene: TRBD1
clone size: NA
V gene: TRBV11-2
J gene: TRBJ1-4
CDR3 protein: CASSATGATNEKLFF
CDR3 DNA: TGTGCCAGCAGCGCCACAGGGGCAACTAATGAAAAACTGTTTTTT

D gene: NA
clone size: NA
V gene: TRBV27
J gene: TRBJ1-6
CDR3 protein: CASRSFTQGPNSPLHF
CDR3 DNA: TGTGCCAGCCGTTCTTTTACGCAGGGGCCTAATTCACCCCTCCACTTT

D gene: TRBD2
clone size: large
V gene: TRBV9
J gene: TRBJ2-1
CDR3 protein: CASSGGGKSYNEQFF
CDR3 DNA: TGTGCCAGCAGCGGCGGGGGTAAATCCTACAATGAGCAGTTCTTC

D gene: NA
clone size: NA
V gene: TRBV5-6
J gene: TRBJ2-6
CDR3 protein: CASSLVGSGANVLTF
CDR3 DNA: TGTGCCAGCAGCCTCGTTGGCTCTGGGGCCAACGTCCTGACTTTC